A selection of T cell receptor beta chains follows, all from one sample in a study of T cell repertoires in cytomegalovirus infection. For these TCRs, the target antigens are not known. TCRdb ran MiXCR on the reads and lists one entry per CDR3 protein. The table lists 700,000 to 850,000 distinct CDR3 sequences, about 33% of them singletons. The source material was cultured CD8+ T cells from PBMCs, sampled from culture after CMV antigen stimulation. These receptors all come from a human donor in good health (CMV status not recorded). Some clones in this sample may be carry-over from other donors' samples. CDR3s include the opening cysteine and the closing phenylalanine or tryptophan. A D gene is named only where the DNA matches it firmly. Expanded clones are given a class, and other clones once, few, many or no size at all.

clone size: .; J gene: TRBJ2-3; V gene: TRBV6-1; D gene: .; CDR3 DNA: TGTGCCAGCTGTGTCCAGGCTGCCCCCACAGATACGCAGTATTTT; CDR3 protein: CASCVQAAPTDTQYF
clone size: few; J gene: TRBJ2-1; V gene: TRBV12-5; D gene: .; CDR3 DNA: TGTGCTAGTGAAAATAACGGTGCGGGTGAGCAGTTCTTC; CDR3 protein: CASENNGAGEQFF
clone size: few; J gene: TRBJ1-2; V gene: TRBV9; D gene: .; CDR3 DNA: TGTGCCAGCAGCGACGGGGGGCACTCTAACTATGGCTACACCTTC; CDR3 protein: CASSDGGHSNYGYTF
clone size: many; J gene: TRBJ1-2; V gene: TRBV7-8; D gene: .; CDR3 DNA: TGTGCCAGCAGCCCACGAGACAGCCGATTCACCTATGGCTACACCTTC; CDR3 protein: CASSPRDSRFTYGYTF
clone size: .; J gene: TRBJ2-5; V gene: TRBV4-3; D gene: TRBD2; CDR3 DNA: TGCGCCAGCAGCCCTCGCAGGGAGGGGGAGACCCAGTACTTC; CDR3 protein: CASSPRREGETQYF
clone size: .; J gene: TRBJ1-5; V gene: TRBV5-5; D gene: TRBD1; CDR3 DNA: TGTGCCAGCAGCTCCTCCGACAGGGGGGGTCAGCCCCAGCATTTT; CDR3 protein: CASSSSDRGGQPQHF
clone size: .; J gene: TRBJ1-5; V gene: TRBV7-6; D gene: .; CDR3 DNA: TGTGCCAGCAGCCCCCGGCCGGACGGACTGACCCAGCATTTT; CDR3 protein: CASSPRPDGLTQHF
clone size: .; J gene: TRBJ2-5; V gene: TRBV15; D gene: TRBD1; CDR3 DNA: TGTGCCACCAGCAGTGGCCAGGGGGCGAGAGAGACCCAGTACTTC; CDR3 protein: CATSSGQGARETQYF
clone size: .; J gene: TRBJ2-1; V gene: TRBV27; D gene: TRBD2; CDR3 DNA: TGTGCCAGCAGCCGCGTGGGGGCTAGCGGGGGGCTTAGCTCCTACAATGAGCAGTTCTTC; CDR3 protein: CASSRVGASGGLSSYNEQFF
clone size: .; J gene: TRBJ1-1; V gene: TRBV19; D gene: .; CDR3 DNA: TGTGCCAGTAGTGCCAGGACAGACATGAACACTGAAGCTTTCTTT; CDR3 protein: CASSARTDMNTEAFF
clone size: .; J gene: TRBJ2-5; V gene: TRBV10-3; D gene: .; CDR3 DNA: TGTGCCATTCACGACAGGCTCCAAGAGACCCAGTACTTC; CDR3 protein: CAIHDRLQETQYF
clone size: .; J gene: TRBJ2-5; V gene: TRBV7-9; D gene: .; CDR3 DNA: TGTGCCAGCAGCCGCCCCCGCCGGGGCAGGGGAGAGACCCAGTACTTC; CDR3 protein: CASSRPRRGRGETQYF
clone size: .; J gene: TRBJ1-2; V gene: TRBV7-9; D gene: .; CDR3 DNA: TGTGCCAGCAGCCCGAGGGGTTTTGGCTACACCTTC; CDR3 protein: CASSPRGFGYTF
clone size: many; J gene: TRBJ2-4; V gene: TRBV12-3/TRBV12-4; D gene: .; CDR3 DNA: TGTGCCAGCAGTAAACCGACAGACAACAAAAACATTCAGTACTTC; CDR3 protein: CASSKPTDNKNIQYF
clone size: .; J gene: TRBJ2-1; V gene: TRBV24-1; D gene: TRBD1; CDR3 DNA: TGTGCCGCTAGTAACAGGGGCGGTGAGCAGTTCTTC; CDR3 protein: CAASNRGGEQFF
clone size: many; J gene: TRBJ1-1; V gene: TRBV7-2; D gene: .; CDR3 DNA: TGTGCCAGCAGCTTAGGGGGGGCAGGGTCAGGCACTGAAGCTTTCTTT; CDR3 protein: CASSLGGAGSGTEAFF
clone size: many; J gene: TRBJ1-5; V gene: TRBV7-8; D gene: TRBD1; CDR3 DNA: TGTGCCAGCAGCCGTTCTACAGGGGGCAGGAGCAATCAGCCCCAGCATTTT; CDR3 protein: CASSRSTGGRSNQPQHF
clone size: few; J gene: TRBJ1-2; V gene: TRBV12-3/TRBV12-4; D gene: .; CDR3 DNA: TGTGCCAGCAAGAATCCCTATGGCTACACCTTC; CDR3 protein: CASKNPYGYTF
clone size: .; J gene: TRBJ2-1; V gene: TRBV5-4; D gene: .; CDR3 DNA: TGTGCCAGCAGCTTGAGTTTCGGCGGGGTTAATGAGCAGTTCTTC; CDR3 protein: CASSLSFGGVNEQFF